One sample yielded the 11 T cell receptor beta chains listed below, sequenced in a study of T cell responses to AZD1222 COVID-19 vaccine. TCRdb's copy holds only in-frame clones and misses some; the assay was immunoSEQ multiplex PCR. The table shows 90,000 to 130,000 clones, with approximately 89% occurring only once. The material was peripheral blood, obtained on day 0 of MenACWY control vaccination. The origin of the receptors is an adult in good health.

The CDR3 loop is CASSLVGVGTGELFF. In DNA form, the CDR3 reads TGTGCCAGCAGCTTAGTGGGGGTCGGCACCGGGGAGCTGTTTTTT. The chain uses TRBV11-3 and TRBJ2-2; D may be TRBD1 or TRBD2 (5 bases each). Trimming stripped 1 base from V and 4 bases from J, with 10 bases between. Germline V gene data show CDR1 as SGHNT and CDR2 as YENEEA. The CDR3 has 15 amino acids. Filled out from reference TRBV11-3 and TRBJ2-2, the complete variable domain reads EAGVVQSPRYKIIEKKQPVAFWCNPISGHNTLYWYLQNLGQGPELLIRYENEEAVDDSQLPKDRFSAERLKGVDSTLKIQPAELGDSAVYLCASSLVGVGTGELFFGEGSRLTVL.

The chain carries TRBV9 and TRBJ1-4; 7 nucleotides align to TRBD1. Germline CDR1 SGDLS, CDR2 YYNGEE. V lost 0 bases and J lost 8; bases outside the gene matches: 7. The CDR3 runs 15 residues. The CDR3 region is CASSVGAGGEEKLFF. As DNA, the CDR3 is TGTGCCAGCAGCGTAGGGGCAGGGGGGGAAGAAAAACTGTTTTTT.

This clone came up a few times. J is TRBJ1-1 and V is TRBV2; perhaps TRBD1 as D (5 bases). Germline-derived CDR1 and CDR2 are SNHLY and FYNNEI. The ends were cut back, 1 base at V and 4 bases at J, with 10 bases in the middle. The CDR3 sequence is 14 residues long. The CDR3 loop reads CASSEGGGGTEAFF. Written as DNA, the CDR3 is TGTGCCAGCAGTGAAGGTGGTGGGGGCACTGAAGCTTTCTTT.

The CDR3 sequence: CASSPGLAGGSYNEQFF. In nucleotides, the CDR3 is TGTGCCAGCAGCCCAGGACTAGCGGGGGGCTCCTACAATGAGCAGTTCTTC. This chain links TRBV11-3 with TRBJ2-1; 14 bases fit TRBD2. The CDR3 loop spans 17 amino acids. Germline V lookup: CDR1 SGHNT, CDR2 YENEEA. Losses at the gene ends were 5 bases for V and 0 bases for J; bases not matched to a gene: 3.

CDR3 DNA: TGTGCCAGCAGCTTAGATCGGGGACAGGTCTCCTACGAGCAGTACTTC. Amino acids: CASSLDRGQVSYEQYF. This sequence joins TRBV7-9 and TRBJ2-7; 8 bases map to TRBD1. Germline CDR1 and CDR2: SEHNR and FQNEAQ (reference sequence). The J segment lost 0 bases and the V segment lost 1 base, leaving 5 bases of the junction unmatched. The CDR3 has 16 amino acids.

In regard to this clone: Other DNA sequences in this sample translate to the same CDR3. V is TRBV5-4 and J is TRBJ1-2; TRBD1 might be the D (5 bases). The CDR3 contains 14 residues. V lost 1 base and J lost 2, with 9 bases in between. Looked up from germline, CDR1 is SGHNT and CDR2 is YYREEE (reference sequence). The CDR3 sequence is CASSLQGGNYGYTF. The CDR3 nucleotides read TGTGCCAGCAGCTTGCAGGGAGGGAACTATGGCTACACCTTC.

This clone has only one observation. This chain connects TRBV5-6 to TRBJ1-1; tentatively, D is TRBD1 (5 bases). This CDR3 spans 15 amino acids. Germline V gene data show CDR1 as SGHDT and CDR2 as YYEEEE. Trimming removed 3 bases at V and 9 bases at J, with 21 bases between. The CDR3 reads CASSSPTVTPGKAFF. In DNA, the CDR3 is TGTGCCAGCAGCTCTCCGACAGTTACCCCCGGGAAAGCTTTCTTT.

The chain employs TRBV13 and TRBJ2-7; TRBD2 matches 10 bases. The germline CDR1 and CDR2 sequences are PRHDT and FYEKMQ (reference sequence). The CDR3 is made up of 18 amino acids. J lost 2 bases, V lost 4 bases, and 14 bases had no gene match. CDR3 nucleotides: TGTGCCAGCAGCTCGTACATTGAGAGCGGGGGGGCTCCCTACGAGCAGTACTTC. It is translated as CASSSYIESGGAPYEQYF.

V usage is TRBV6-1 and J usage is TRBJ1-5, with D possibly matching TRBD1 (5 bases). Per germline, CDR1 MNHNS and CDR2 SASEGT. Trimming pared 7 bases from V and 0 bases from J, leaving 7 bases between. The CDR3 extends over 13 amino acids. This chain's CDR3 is CASTQGSNQPQHF. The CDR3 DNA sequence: TGTGCCAGCACCCAGGGTAGCAATCAGCCCCAGCATTTT.

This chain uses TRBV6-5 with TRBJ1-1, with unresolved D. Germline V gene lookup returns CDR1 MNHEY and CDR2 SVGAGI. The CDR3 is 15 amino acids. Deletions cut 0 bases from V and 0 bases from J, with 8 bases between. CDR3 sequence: CASSYSSGLNTEAFF. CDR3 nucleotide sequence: TGTGCCAGCAGTTACTCTTCGGGTCTGAACACTGAAGCTTTCTTT.

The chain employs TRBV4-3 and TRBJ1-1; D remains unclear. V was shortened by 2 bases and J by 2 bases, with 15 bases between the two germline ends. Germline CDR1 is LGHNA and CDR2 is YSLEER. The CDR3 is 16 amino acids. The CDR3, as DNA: TGCGCCAGCAGCCAAACCTCCGGGTCCTATAACACTGAAGCTTTCTTT. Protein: CASSQTSGSYNTEAFF.